Presented here are 4 T cell receptor beta chains from one specimen sequenced in a study of PD-1 blockade in classical Hodgkin lymphoma (dated by TCRdb to 2018 to 2020). The library was produced with the immunoSEQ multiplex PCR assay. This immuneACCESS table, as held by TCRdb, lists in-frame sequences with V and J called but not all clones. Of the missing ones, under half trace to an unresolved V gene in checked studies; the others have no known cause. The sample table lists 20,000 or so clones, roughly 80% of them with a count of one. Under 3% of the sample lies in the top ten. Reading the label with the study, this specimen's time point is: cycle 4 day 1 (C4D1), after around six weeks of nivolumab. Relapse after autologous stem cell transplantation had occurred in all trial patients, and cohorts A, B and C were distinguished by prior brentuximab vedotin exposure. A Miltenyi CD4+ T cell isolation kit was used for magnetic negative selection to purify CD4+ T cells from thawed PBMCs.

Sample: CD4+ T cells from blood, taken before the fourth cycle of nivolumab. The receptors originated from a human donor with classical Hodgkin lymphoma.

The V and J genes are TRBV19 and TRBJ1-2, with TRBD1 as a possible D gene (5 bases). This CDR3 has 15 residues. Trimming removed 7 bases at V and 3 bases at J, with 18 bases between. Germline loops: CDR1 LNHDA, CDR2 SQIVND (reference sequence). CDR3 DNA: TGTGCCAGTACCCGGGACGCGACAGCTTACTATGGCTACACCTTC. It is translated as CASTRDATAYYGYTF. The whole variable domain, filled in from reference TRBV19 and TRBJ1-2, reads DGGITQSPKYLFRKEGQNVTLSCEQNLNHDAMYWYRQDPGQGLRLIYYSQIVNDFQKGDIAEGYSVSREKKESFPLTVTSAQKNPTAFYLCASTRDATAYYGYTFGSGTRLTVV.

The chain employs TRBV7-8 and TRBJ2-4, with D tentatively TRBD1 or TRBD2 (5 bases each). Germline CDR1 SGHVS, CDR2 FQNEAQ. V shed 1 base and J shed 3 bases, with 10 bases lying between them. The CDR3 spans 15 residues. CDR3 nucleotides: TGTGCCAGCAGCTTAGGGGGGTTCGGCAAAAACATTCAGTACTTC. This sequence encodes CASSLGGFGKNIQYF. The entire variable domain, with the rest obtained from reference TRBV7-8 and TRBJ2-4, is as follows: GAGVSQSPRYKVAKRGQDVALRCDPISGHVSLFWYQQALGQGPEFLTYFQNEAQLDKSGLPSDRFFAERPEGSVSTLKIQRTQQEDSAVYLCASSLGGFGKNIQYFGAGTRLSVL.

The chain joins TRBV6-1 to TRBJ1-2, with 7 bases that match TRBD1. This CDR3 has 15 amino acids. Germline loops: CDR1 MNHNS, CDR2 SASEGT. V was pared by 6 bases and J by 2 bases, with 9 bases of the junction left unmatched. The CDR3 loop reads CASSRQGSGNYGYTF. CDR3 DNA: TGTGCCAGCAGCAGACAGGGATCGGGGAACTATGGCTACACCTTC.

The J gene is TRBJ2-5, the V gene TRBV7-9, with a tentative D call TRBD2 (6 bases). V was pared by 1 base and J by 5 bases, with 14 bases between. This CDR3 region has 15 residues. Germline V gives CDR1 SEHNR, CDR2 FQNEAQ (reference sequence). The CDR3 DNA reads as TGTGCCAGCAGCTTAGGTAGCGGAAAACCTGAGACCCAGTACTTC. Translating it yields CASSLGSGKPETQYF.